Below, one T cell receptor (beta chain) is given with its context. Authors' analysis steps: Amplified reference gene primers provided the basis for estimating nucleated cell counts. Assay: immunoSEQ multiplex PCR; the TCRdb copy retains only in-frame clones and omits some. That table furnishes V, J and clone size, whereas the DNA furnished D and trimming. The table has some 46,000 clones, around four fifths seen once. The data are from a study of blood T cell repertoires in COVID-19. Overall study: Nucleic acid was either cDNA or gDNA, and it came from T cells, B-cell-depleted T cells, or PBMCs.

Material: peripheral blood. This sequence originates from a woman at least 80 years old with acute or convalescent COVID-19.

The CDR3 sequence is CASSPTHRGRNNSPLHF. The CDR3 nucleotides read TGTGCCAGCAGCCCGACTCACAGGGGGCGAAATAATTCACCCCTCCACTTT. This chain links TRBV3-1 (or the pseudogene TRBV3-2) with TRBJ1-6; 9 nucleotides align to TRBD1. CDR3 length: 17 amino acids. Trimming cost V 4 bases and J 5 bases; bases outside gene matches: 9. CDR1 is LGHDT, CDR2 YNNKEL, per germline (reference sequence).